This T cell receptor beta chain derives from a study of blood T cell repertoires in COVID-19. Original methodology: The authors estimated nucleated cell counts from reference gene primer amplification. The table came from immunoSEQ multiplex PCR; TCRdb's copy has only in-frame clones and leaves some out. D and trimming were read from the DNA, whereas the V and J calls and clone size are those reported in that table. The sample comprises tens of thousands of clones, over 80% of which are singletons, and approximately 16% rests with the top ten. The CDR3 length is 14 residues. Germline V CDR1 and CDR2: LNHNV, YYDKDF (reference sequence). With 3 bases removed from V and 4 bases from J, the gap between germline ends came to 12 bases.

V usage is TRBV15 and J usage is TRBJ1-2; D uncertain. The source is a man between 35 and 55 years old with acute or convalescent COVID-19. Sequencing used peripheral blood. Here the CDR3 DNA reads TGTGCCACCAGCAGGAAGGGAGAGATCTATGGCTACACCTTC. Translation: CATSRKGEIYGYTF.